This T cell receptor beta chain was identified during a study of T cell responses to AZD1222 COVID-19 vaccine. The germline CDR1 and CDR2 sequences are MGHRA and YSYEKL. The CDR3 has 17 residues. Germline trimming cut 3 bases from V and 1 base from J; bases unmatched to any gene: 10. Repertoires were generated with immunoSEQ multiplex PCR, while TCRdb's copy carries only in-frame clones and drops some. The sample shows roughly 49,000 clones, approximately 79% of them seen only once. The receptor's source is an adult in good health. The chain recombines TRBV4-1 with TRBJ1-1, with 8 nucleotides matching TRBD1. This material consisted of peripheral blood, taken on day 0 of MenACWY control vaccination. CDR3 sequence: CASSHGLRTGRNTEAFF. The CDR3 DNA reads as TGCGCCAGCAGCCACGGGCTACGGACAGGGAGGAACACTGAAGCTTTCTTT.